The 2 T cell receptor beta chains below come from one sample, sequenced in a study of T cell changes during pregnancy in multiple sclerosis. Sequencing used immunoSEQ multiplex PCR; TCRdb keeps in-frame clones, though not all of them. This table holds over 50,000 clones, about 86% found once. The sequencing sample was made of peripheral blood from another person, used as feeder cells. The receptor set was obtained from a human donor whose cells served as feeder cells for cultures in a pregnancy study.

The genes are TRBV11-1 and TRBJ1-2, with 7 bases aligning to TRBD1. Germline trimming cut 0 bases from V and 4 bases from J; bases unmatched to any gene: 5. The CDR3 has 15 amino acids. CDR1 is SGHAT, CDR2 FQDESV, per germline (reference sequence). This CDR3 reads CASSLARDSFYGYTF. Here the CDR3 DNA reads TGTGCCAGCAGCTTAGCCCGGGACAGTTTCTATGGCTACACCTTC.

V and J are TRBV18 and TRBJ1-5; 8 bases are shared with TRBD1. This CDR3 comprises 16 residues. Trimming took 6 bases from V and 5 from J; bases not matched to a gene: 12. Germline CDR1 is KGHSH and CDR2 is LQKENI. CDR3 coding DNA: TGTGCCAGCTCGCTACTCGGGACAGGAGGGGATCAGCCCCAGCATTTT. Amino acids: CASSLLGTGGDQPQHF. Drawing the rest from reference TRBV18 and TRBJ1-5, the complete variable domain is NAGVMQNPRHLVRRRGQEARLRCSPMKGHSHVYWYRQLPEEGLKFMVYLQKENIIDESGMPKERFSAEFPKEGPSILRIQQVVRGDSAAYFCASSLLGTGGDQPQHFGDGTRLSIL.